These 30 T cell receptor beta chains were sequenced from one sample in a study of T cell responses to AZD1222 COVID-19 vaccine. This table comes from immunoSEQ multiplex PCR, and its TCRdb copy is limited to in-frame clones, with some not included. The sample gives approximately 120,000 clones, more than 65% of which show up once; about a quarter is in the top ten. This specimen consisted of peripheral blood, obtained 28 days after the second AZD1222 dose. These receptors were collected from an adult who received the AZD1222 COVID-19 vaccine.

This chain uses TRBV7-9 with TRBJ1-1, with D perhaps TRBD1 (6 bases). Germline lookup yields CDR1 SEHNR and CDR2 FQNEAQ (reference sequence). The CDR3 covers 12 residues. V dropped 7 bases and J dropped 7 bases, with 13 bases sitting between them. CDR3 amino acids: CASNLGGLEAFF. The DNA of the CDR3 is TGTGCCAGCAACCTAGGGGGGCTTGAAGCTTTCTTT.

This clone was recorded once. V gene TRBV2 combines with J gene TRBJ2-2; TRBD1 matches 11 bases. With V trimmed by 7 bases and J by 4 bases, 5 bases remained unmatched. The CDR3 loop spans 15 amino acids. The V gene's germline CDR1 is SNHLY and CDR2 FYNNEI. This CDR3 reads CASIKGQGGTGELFF. CDR3 in DNA: TGTGCCAGCATTAAGGGACAGGGGGGCACCGGGGAGCTGTTTTTT.

The chain carries TRBV10-3 and TRBJ2-3; 8 nucleotides line up with TRBD2. The CDR3 is 16 amino acids. Trimming removed 6 bases from V and 5 bases from J; junction bases left unmatched: 13. The V gene's germline CDR1 is ENHRY and CDR2 SYGVKD. The CDR3 DNA follows: TGTGCCATCAGCGCCCCCCCGGGGGGGATCGTAGATACGCAGTATTTT. Its translation is CAISAPPGGIVDTQYF.

The chain recombines TRBV6-1 with TRBJ1-1, with D maybe TRBD1 (5 bases). This CDR3 has 16 residues. Per germline, CDR1 MNHNS and CDR2 SASEGT. V was cut by 2 bases and J by 0 bases, with 13 bases left in between. The CDR3 region is CASSEFPGTMNTEAFF. CDR3 bases: TGTGCCAGCAGTGAATTCCCAGGGACTATGAACACTGAAGCTTTCTTT.

J is TRBJ2-3 and V is TRBV28; D may correspond to TRBD1 or TRBD2 (5 bases each). CDR1 MDHEN and CDR2 SYDVKM come from the germline V gene. V lost 6 bases and J 6 bases, leaving 16 bases between the germline ends. This CDR3 comprises 14 residues. The CDR3 spells CASSPTGARDTQYF. For the CDR3, the DNA is TGTGCCAGCAGCCCAACCGGGGCTAGGGATACGCAGTATTTT.

The chain couples TRBV3-1 (or the pseudogene TRBV3-2) to TRBJ2-3, with D tentatively TRBD1 or TRBD2 (5 bases each). V was trimmed by 2 bases and J by 3 bases, leaving 12 bases between them. The germline gives CDR1 LGHDT, CDR2 YNNKEL (reference sequence). The CDR3 contains 15 residues. This chain's CDR3 is CASSQRGAGTDTQYF. The CDR3 DNA reads TGTGCCAGCAGCCAAAGGGGAGCAGGGACAGATACGCAGTATTTT.

V usage is TRBV11-2 and J usage is TRBJ2-7; 7 bases are shared with TRBD1. V was pared by 0 bases and J by 4 bases, with 6 bases of the junction left unmatched. Per germline, CDR1 SGHAT and CDR2 FQNNGV. This CDR3 has 15 amino acids. CDR3 residues: CASSLEAGGTYEQYF. CDR3 nucleotide sequence: TGTGCCAGCAGCTTAGAAGCAGGGGGTACGTACGAGCAGTACTTC.

The table lists this clone with a count of one. This chain links TRBV9 with TRBJ1-2; TRBD1 agrees at 7 bases. CDR3 length: 14 amino acids. Germline V gives CDR1 SGDLS, CDR2 YYNGEE. J gave up 6 bases and V 3 bases, and 8 bases lay outside the gene matches. As DNA, the CDR3 is TGTGCCAGCAGCGCCCCCGTCGACAGGGATGGCTACACCTTC. Encoded protein: CASSAPVDRDGYTF.

This clone has just a few counts. The chain combines TRBV27 with TRBJ1-6; D call uncertain. Trimming took off 0 bases at V and 3 bases at J, with 15 bases between the two ends. Germline-derived CDR1 and CDR2 are MNHEY and SMNVEV (reference sequence). This CDR3 is 18 amino acids long. In nucleotides, the CDR3 is TGTGCCAGCAGTTTATCGGTTTTGACCCAGAGCTATAATTCACCCCTCCACTTT. Encoded protein: CASSLSVLTQSYNSPLHF.

This chain connects TRBV4-3 to TRBJ1-1; tentative D call: TRBD1 (6 bases). In germline, CDR1 is LGHNA, CDR2 YSLEER. The ends were cut back, 5 bases at V and 0 bases at J, with 16 bases in the middle. CDR3 length: 16 residues. Here the CDR3 reads CASSSRPRTVNTEAFF. Here the CDR3 DNA reads TGCGCCAGCAGCTCCCGGCCTCGGACAGTGAACACTGAAGCTTTCTTT.

As DNA, the CDR3 is TGTGCCAGCAGACCCGCGGAGGGGACCCAGACTGAAGCTTTCTTT. It yields the protein CASRPAEGTQTEAFF. This sequence joins TRBV25-1 and TRBJ1-1; possibly TRBD1 for D (5 bases). V gave up 6 bases and J gave up 5 bases, with 19 bases separating them. Germline CDR1 is MGHDK and CDR2 is SYGVNS. The CDR3 has 15 residues.

The chain uses TRBV2 and TRBJ1-6; 7 bases align to TRBD1. CDR1 and CDR2 from the germline V gene are SNHLY and FYNNEI. CDR3 length: 14 amino acids. J lost 8 bases, V lost 10 bases, and 11 bases had no gene match. The CDR3 nucleotides are TGTGCCACCTCCCGCGGAGACAGGGATTCACCCCTCCACTTT. Protein: CATSRGDRDSPLHF.

V gene TRBV5-6 combines with J gene TRBJ2-5; D is perhaps TRBD1 (6 bases). Trimming shortened V by 0 bases and J by 2 bases, and 11 bases separated the two germline ends. Germline loops: CDR1 SGHDT, CDR2 YYEEEE. This CDR3 contains 15 residues. CDR3 coding DNA: TGTGCCAGCAGCTTGGAGTTGACAGGACAAGAGACCCAGTACTTC. Protein sequence: CASSLELTGQETQYF.

V and J are TRBV7-2 and TRBJ1-2; D unclear. Germline V CDR1 and CDR2: SGHTA, FQGNSA. Trimming stripped 7 bases from V and 2 bases from J, with 14 bases between. The CDR3 loop spans 14 amino acids. The CDR3 here is CASMMGKINYGYTF. The CDR3 DNA reads TGTGCCAGCATGATGGGGAAAATCAACTATGGCTACACCTTC.

The V gene is TRBV7-2, the J gene TRBJ1-2, with a weak D call TRBD1 (5 bases). CDR1 and CDR2 (germline): SGHTA, FQGNSA. V was pared by 5 bases and J by 8 bases, with 18 bases between. This CDR3 spans 14 amino acids. CDR3 amino acids: CASSPIVQGRGYTF. As DNA, the CDR3 is TGTGCCAGCAGCCCCATAGTGCAGGGACGGGGCTACACCTTC.

The chain links TRBV19 to TRBJ1-2; D is undetermined. Germline CDR1 reads LNHDA; CDR2 reads SQIVND (reference sequence). Trimming took off 0 bases at V and 7 bases at J, with 12 bases between the two ends. This CDR3 region has 14 residues. The CDR3 sequence is CASSIDMEGPGYTF. In DNA form, the CDR3 reads TGTGCCAGTAGTATAGATATGGAAGGTCCTGGCTACACCTTC.

The rearrangement uses TRBV19 and TRBJ2-3; no clear D gene. Germline-derived CDR1 and CDR2 are LNHDA and SQIVND (reference sequence). V was pared by 2 bases and J by 5 bases, with 5 bases between. This CDR3 has 12 amino acids. The CDR3 protein is CASSIKGDTQYF. CDR3 in DNA: TGTGCCAGTAGTATAAAAGGAGATACGCAGTATTTT.

This rearrangement joins TRBV19 to TRBJ2-1; no clear D. The CDR3 runs 14 residues. Germline V gene lookup returns CDR1 LNHDA and CDR2 SQIVND (reference sequence). Trimming pared 5 bases from V and 4 bases from J, leaving 12 bases between. The CDR3 protein is CASSHGQDYNEQFF. CDR3 coding DNA: TGTGCCAGTAGTCATGGGCAAGATTACAATGAGCAGTTCTTC.

The J gene is TRBJ1-2, the V gene TRBV6-6, with 7 positions matching TRBD1. The CDR3 covers 15 residues. Germline CDR1 is MNHNY and CDR2 is SVGAGI (reference sequence). The junction had 10 bases not matched to a gene; V was cut back by 5 bases and J by 4 bases. The CDR3 protein is CASSPGVGGAYGYTF. The CDR3 DNA follows: TGTGCCAGCAGTCCCGGGGTAGGGGGCGCCTATGGCTACACCTTC.

This sequence joins TRBV6-2 or TRBV6-3 and TRBJ2-2; D not resolved. This CDR3 has 16 amino acids. CDR1 and CDR2 (germline): MNHEY, SVGEGT. V lost 3 bases and J lost 7, with 18 bases in between. The CDR3 region has the DNA TGTGCCAGCAGTTATACCCCCTTGTTTCTGAGCGGGGAGCTGTTTTTT. Translating it yields CASSYTPLFLSGELFF.

A few counts support this clone. The rearrangement uses TRBV5-1 and TRBJ1-1; D is undetermined. The ends were cut back, 1 base at V and 5 bases at J, with 9 bases in the middle. This CDR3 comprises 13 residues. Germline-derived CDR1 and CDR2 are SGHRS and YFSETQ. The CDR3 reads CASSLSGWTEAFF. The DNA of the CDR3 is TGCGCCAGCAGCTTGAGTGGGTGGACTGAAGCTTTCTTT.

The chain employs TRBV19 and TRBJ2-7; D gene uncertain. Germline V gene data show CDR1 as LNHDA and CDR2 as SQIVND (reference sequence). The CDR3 contains 14 residues. Trimming removed 7 bases from V and 2 bases from J, with 15 bases in between. CDR3 DNA sequence: TGTGCCAGTACTTACGGGCCCGAAACCTACGAGCAGTACTTC. Amino acid sequence: CASTYGPETYEQYF.

The rearrangement joins TRBV28 to TRBJ1-2, with D unresolved. This CDR3 has 13 amino acids. Germline CDR1 is MDHEN and CDR2 is SYDVKM. Trimming removed 4 bases at V and 4 bases at J, with 10 bases between. The CDR3 loop reads CASSSGSPYGYTF. Here the CDR3 DNA reads TGTGCCAGCAGTTCCGGGTCTCCCTATGGCTACACCTTC.

The rearrangement uses TRBV3-1 (or the pseudogene TRBV3-2) and TRBJ2-3, with TRBD2 matching 9 bases. The CDR3 totals 16 residues. V dropped 2 bases and J dropped 8; count of bases not matched to a gene: 11. The germline gives CDR1 LGHDT, CDR2 YNNKEL (reference sequence). CDR3 nucleotides: TGTGCCAGCAGCCAAATCCCTGGCGGGGGGGCCGCTACGCAGTATTTT. Its protein product is CASSQIPGGGAATQYF.

This clone was counted ten times or more. V is TRBV6-5 and J is TRBJ1-6; no reliable D call. The CDR3 is made up of 13 amino acids. The V end lost 10 bases, the J end lost 6 bases, and 13 bases lay between the germline ends. Germline V gene sequence: CDR1 MNHEY, CDR2 SVGAGI. The CDR3 loop reads CATRVTANSPLHF. The DNA of the CDR3 is TGTGCCACCAGAGTCACAGCTAATTCACCCCTCCACTTT.

This sequence joins TRBV5-1 and TRBJ1-4; D ambiguous. The germline V gene has CDR1 SGHRS and CDR2 YFSETQ. The CDR3 has 11 residues. Between the trimmed V and J ends, which lost 0 bases and 11 bases, there was a span of 5 bases. The CDR3 nucleotides read TGCGCCAGCAGCTTGGAAGGGAAACTGTTTTTT. This encodes CASSLEGKLFF.

V is TRBV6-6 and J is TRBJ2-4, with 12 bases fitting TRBD1. The CDR3 contains 21 residues. Trimming cost V 5 bases and J 0 bases; bases outside gene matches: 17. CDR1 and CDR2 (germline): MNHNY, SVGAGI (reference sequence). The CDR3 region has the DNA TGTGCCAGCAGTCCCCGGGACAGGGGGCGAAGGGGCTCGGTAGCCAAAAACATTCAGTACTTC. Translating it yields CASSPRDRGRRGSVAKNIQYF.

This clone occurred once. The chain is built from TRBV21-1 and TRBJ1-1; TRBD1 is taken as the D call from the table, unchecked against the DNA. TRBV21-1 is termed a pseudogene. The CDR3 totals 15 residues. CDR3 sequence (DNA): TGTGCCAGCAGCACCGGGACAGGGTCCGGCACTGAAGCTTTCTTT. As protein: CASSTGTGSGTEAFF.

This sequence joins TRBV3-1 (or the pseudogene TRBV3-2) and TRBJ1-2; D is uncertain. The CDR3 has 15 amino acids. CDR1 is LGHDT and CDR2 is YNNKEL in the germline V gene (reference sequence). Trimming shortened V by 0 bases and J by 6 bases, and 14 bases separated the two germline ends. The CDR3 coding sequence is TGTGCCAGCAGCCAAGAGGATCGGGCAGTGGATGGCTACACCTTC. It translates to CASSQEDRAVDGYTF.

The gene calls are TRBV11-2 and TRBJ2-1; a possible D gene is TRBD2 (6 bases). Trimming removed 1 base from V and 6 bases from J, with 7 bases in between. CDR1 SGHAT and CDR2 FQNNGV come from the germline V gene. This CDR3 is built from 13 residues. CDR3 protein: CASSLVLANEQFF. The DNA for the CDR3 is TGTGCCAGCAGCTTAGTACTAGCCAATGAGCAGTTCTTC. Complete variable domain (other parts from reference TRBV11-2 and TRBJ2-1): EAGVAQSPRYKIIEKRQSVAFWCNPISGHATLYWYQQILGQGPKLLIQFQNNGVVDDSQLPKDRFSAERLKGVDSTLKIQPAKLEDSAVYLCASSLVLANEQFFGPGTRLTVL.